This TCR beta chain stems from a study of T-cell reconstitution after alpha-beta-depleted transplantation in children. A TCRbeta library incorporating unique molecular identifiers was prepared. TCRdb re-called the PCR reads through MiXCR, storing one row per CDR3 protein. The sample consists of hundreds of thousands of distinct CDR3 sequences, around 12% of them appearing once. Germline V gene sequence: CDR1 DFQATT, CDR2 SNEGSKA (reference sequence). The CDR3 consists of 14 residues. V lost 1 base, J lost 5 bases, and 14 bases lay in between. This clonotype was recorded at least ten times. The source of this sequence is a human donor who donated a stem cell graft to a child with acute lymphoblastic leukemia. Sequences were derived from PBMCs from the stem cell graft donor, sampled from the stem cell graft. V gene TRBV20-1 combines with J gene TRBJ2-5; D unresolved. This CDR3 is CSARVGSSTETQYF. As DNA, the CDR3 is TGCAGTGCTAGAGTCGGCAGTTCCACGGAGACCCAGTACTTC.